The clone carrying this T cell receptor beta chain was seen repeatedly, ten times or more. Its target is not known. The data derive from a study of metastatic and nonmetastatic thyroid tumors. The wider study: Across peripheral blood and tumor or nodule tissue samples taken from malignant and benign thyroid patients, the repertoires were compared with one another.

Authors' processing steps: The study's classifier, a distant-metastasis tool for papillary thyroid cancer, was built using CDR3 differences across clinicopathological groups. TCRdb re-clonotyped the PCR reads through MiXCR. The authors' filters were not applied to this entry. The sample carries about 6,200 clones, 30% to 35% recorded once. Overall study results and limits: It was reported that TCR beta diversity was significantly higher in malignant thyroid tumors than benign nodules, in blood and tumor.

No treatment had been given to any patient before thyroid surgery. Trimming shortened V by 10 bases and J by 7 bases, and 13 bases separated the two germline ends. The CDR3 loop spans 11 amino acids. Germline CDR1 MNHNS, CDR2 SASEGT. Source material: adjacent normal tissue. V usage is TRBV6-1 and J usage is TRBJ1-1; tentative D call: TRBD1 (5 bases). The clonotype originates from a female donor with papillary thyroid cancer or a benign thyroid nodule (not recorded which). Some clones in this sample may be carry-over from other donors' samples. CDR3 loop: CATRVGGEAFF. CDR3 nucleotides: TGTGCCACCCGGGTGGGGGGTGAAGCTTTCTTT.